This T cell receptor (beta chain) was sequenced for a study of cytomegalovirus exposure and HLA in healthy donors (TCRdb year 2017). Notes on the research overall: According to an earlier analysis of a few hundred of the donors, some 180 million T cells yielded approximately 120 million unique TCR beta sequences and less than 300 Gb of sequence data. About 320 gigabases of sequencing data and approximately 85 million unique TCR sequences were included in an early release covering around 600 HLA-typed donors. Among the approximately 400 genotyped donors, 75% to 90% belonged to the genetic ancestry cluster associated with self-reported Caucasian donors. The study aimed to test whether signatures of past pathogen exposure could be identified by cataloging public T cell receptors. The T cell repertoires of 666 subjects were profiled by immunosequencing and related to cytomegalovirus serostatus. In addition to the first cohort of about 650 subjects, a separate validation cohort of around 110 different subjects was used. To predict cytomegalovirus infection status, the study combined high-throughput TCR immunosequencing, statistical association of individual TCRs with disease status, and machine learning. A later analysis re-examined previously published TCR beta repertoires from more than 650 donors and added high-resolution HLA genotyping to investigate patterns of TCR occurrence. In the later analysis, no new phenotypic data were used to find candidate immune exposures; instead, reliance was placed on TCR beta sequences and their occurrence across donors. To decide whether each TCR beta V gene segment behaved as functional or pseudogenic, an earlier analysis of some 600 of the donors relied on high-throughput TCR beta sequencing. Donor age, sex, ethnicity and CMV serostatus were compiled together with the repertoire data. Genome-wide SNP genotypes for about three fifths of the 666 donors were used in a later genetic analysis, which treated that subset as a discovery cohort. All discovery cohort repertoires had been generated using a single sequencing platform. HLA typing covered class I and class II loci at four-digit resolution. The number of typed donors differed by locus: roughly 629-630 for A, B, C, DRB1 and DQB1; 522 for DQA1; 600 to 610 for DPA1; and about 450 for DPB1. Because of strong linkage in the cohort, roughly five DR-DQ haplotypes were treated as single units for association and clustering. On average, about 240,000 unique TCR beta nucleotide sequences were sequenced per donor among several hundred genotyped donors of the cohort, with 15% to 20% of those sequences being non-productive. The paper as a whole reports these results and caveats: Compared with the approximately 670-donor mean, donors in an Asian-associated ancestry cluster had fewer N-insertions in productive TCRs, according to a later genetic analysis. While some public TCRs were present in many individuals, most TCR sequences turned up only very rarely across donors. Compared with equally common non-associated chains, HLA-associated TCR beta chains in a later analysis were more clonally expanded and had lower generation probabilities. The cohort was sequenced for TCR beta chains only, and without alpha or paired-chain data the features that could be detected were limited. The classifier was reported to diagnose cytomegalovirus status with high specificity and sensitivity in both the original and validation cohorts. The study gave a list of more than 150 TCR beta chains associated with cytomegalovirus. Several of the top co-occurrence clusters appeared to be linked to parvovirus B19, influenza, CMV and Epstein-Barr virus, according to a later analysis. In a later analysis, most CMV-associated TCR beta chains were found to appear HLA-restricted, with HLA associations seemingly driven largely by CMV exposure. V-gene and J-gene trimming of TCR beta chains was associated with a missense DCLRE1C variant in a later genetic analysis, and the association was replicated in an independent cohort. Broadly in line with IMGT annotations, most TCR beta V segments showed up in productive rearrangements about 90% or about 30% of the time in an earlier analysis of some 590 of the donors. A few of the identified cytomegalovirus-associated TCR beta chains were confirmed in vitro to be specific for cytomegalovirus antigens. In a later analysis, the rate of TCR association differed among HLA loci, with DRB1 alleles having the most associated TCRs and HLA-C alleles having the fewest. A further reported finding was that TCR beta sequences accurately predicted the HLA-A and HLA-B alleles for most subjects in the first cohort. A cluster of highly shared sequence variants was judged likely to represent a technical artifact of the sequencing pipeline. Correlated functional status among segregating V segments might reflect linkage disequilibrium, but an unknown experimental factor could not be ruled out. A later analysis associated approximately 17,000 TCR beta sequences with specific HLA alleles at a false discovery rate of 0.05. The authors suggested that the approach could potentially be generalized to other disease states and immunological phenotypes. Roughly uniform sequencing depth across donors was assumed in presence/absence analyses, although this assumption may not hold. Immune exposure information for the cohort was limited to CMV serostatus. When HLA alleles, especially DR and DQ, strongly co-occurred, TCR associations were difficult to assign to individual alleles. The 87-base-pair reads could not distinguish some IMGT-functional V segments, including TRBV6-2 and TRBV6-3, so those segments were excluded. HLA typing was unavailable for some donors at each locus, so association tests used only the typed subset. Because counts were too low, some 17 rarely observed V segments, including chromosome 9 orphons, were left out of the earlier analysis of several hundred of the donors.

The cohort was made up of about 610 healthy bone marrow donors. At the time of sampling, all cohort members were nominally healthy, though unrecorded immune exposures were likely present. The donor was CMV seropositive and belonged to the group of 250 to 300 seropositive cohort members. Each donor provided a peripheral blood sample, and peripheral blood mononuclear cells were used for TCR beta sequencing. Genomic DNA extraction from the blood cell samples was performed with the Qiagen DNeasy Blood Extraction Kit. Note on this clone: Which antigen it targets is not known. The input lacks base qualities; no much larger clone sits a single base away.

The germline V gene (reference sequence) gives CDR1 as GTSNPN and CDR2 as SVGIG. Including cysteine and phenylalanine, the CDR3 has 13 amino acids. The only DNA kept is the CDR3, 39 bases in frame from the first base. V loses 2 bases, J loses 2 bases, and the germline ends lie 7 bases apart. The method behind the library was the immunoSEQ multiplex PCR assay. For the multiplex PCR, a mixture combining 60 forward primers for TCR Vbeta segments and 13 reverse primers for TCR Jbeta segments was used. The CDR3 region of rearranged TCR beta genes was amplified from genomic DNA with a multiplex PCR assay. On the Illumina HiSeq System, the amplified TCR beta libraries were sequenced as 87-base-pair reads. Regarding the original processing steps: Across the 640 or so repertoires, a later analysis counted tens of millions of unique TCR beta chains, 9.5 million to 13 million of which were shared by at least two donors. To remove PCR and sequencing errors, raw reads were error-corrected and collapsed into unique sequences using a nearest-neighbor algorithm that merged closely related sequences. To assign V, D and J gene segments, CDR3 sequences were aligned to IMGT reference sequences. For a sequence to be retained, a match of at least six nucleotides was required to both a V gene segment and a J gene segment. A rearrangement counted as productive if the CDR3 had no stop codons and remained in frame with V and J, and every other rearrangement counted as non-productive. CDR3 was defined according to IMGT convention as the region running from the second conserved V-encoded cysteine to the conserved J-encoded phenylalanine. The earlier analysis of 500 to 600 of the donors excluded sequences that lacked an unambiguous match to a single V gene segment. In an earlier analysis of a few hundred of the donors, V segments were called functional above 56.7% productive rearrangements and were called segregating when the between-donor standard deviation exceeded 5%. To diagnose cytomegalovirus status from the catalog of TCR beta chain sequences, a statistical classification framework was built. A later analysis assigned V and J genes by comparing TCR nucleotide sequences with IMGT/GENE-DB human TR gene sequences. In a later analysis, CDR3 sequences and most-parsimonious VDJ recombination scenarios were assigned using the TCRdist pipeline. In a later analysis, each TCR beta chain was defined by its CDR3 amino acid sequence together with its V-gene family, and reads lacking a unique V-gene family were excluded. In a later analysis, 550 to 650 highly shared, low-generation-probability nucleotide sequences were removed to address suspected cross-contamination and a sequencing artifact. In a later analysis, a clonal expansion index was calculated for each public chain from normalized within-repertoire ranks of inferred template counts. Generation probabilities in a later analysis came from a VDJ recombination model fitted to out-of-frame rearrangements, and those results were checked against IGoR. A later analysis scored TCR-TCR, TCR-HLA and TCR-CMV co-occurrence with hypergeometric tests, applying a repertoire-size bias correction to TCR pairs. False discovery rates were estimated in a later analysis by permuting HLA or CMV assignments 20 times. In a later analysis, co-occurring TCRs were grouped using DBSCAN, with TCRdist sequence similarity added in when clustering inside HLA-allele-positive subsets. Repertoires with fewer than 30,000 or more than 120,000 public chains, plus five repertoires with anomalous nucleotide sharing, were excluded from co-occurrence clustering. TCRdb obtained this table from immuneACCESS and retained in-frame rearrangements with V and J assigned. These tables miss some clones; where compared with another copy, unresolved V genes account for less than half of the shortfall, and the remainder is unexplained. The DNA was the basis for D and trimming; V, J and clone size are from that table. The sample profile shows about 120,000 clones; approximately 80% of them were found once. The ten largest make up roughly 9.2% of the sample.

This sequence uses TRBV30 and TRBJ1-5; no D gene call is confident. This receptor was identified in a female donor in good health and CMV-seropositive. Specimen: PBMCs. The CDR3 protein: CAWSWARNQPQHF. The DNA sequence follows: TGTGCCTGGAGTTGGGCCCGCAATCAGCCCCAGCATTTT. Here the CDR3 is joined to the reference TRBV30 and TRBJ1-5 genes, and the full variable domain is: SQTIHQWPATLVQPVGSPLSLECTVEGTSNPNLYWYRQAAGRGLQLLFYSVGIGQISSEVPQNLSASRPQDRQFILSSKKLLLSDSGFYLCAWSWARNQPQHFGDGTRLSIL.